The rows below give T cell receptor beta chains drawn from one sample of a study of post-analysis software for immune sequencing data. One entry per CDR3 protein results from TCRdb running MiXCR on the PCR reads. The profile shows approximately 690,000 distinct CDR3 sequences, 59% of them singletons. The sequenced material came from blood. The receptors come from a girl aged 2-15 years with multiple sclerosis. Each CDR3 is given with its conserved first and last residue. D genes are given only for firm matches. Not every row has a clone size; where given, it reads once, few, many or a size class.

clone_size j_call d_call v_call cdr3_aa cdr3_nt
. TRBJ2-5 TRBD2 TRBV6-2/TRBV6-3 CASSSPGLGRETQYF TGTGCCAGCAGTTCCCCGGGACTAGGAAGGGAGACCCAGTACTTC
. TRBJ1-2 TRBD1 TRBV6-1 CASSELLTGPKNTF TGTGCCAGCAGTGAACTGTTGACAGGGCCTAAAAACACCTTC
few TRBJ2-4 . TRBV29-1 CSVDGVGAKNIQYF TGCAGCGTTGATGGGGTCGGGGCCAAAAACATTCAGTACTTC
few TRBJ2-1 TRBD2 TRBV12-3/TRBV12-4 CASSFGGGRALYNEQFF TGTGCCAGCAGTTTTGGTGGAGGGAGGGCGTTATACAATGAGCAGTTCTTC
. TRBJ2-1 . TRBV29-1 CSVTQGREFF TGCAGCGTCACACAGGGCCGTGAGTTCTTC
. TRBJ2-7 TRBD1 TRBV5-1 CANSVGTGIVWVSSYEQYF TGCGCCAACAGCGTCGGGACAGGGATCGTATGGGTCAGCTCCTACGAGCAGTACTTC
. TRBJ2-3 TRBD1 TRBV7-9 CASSFGTGQPDTQYF TGTGCCAGCAGCTTCGGGACAGGGCAACCAGATACGCAGTATTTT
. TRBJ1-2 . TRBV5-1 CASSLEPSGYTF TGCGCCAGCAGCTTGGAGCCCTCTGGCTACACCTTC
. TRBJ1-6 TRBD1 TRBV6-5 CASSYRRTGKGSPLHF TGTGCCAGCAGTTACCGGAGGACAGGGAAGGGATCACCCCTCCACTTT
. TRBJ2-5 . TRBV20-1 CSARFRETQYF TGCAGTGCTAGGTTCCGAGAGACCCAGTACTTC
. TRBJ2-3 . TRBV7-3 CASSTSGLSDTQYF TGTGCCAGCAGCACCTCCGGACTCTCAGATACGCAGTATTTT
. TRBJ1-2 . TRBV5-1 CASSLSGASNYGYTF TGCGCCAGCAGCTTGTCCGGGGCTTCTAACTATGGCTACACCTTC
. TRBJ1-4 TRBD1 TRBV2 CASRDRALNEKLFF TGTGCCAGCAGGGACAGGGCGTTGAATGAAAAACTGTTTTTT
. TRBJ2-5 . TRBV6-5 CASSFGRAGETQYF TGTGCCAGCAGTTTTGGACGGGCAGGGGAGACCCAGTACTTC
. TRBJ2-7 . TRBV4-1 CASSPTESYEQYF TGCGCCAGCAGCCCCACAGAGTCCTACGAGCAGTACTTC
. TRBJ2-5 TRBD2 TRBV5-1 CASSQGLAVETLYF TGCGCCAGCAGCCAGGGACTAGCGGTAGAGACCCTGTACTTC
. TRBJ2-2 TRBD1 TRBV7-3 CASSRTGQGLGTGELFF TGTGCCAGCAGCAGGACGGGACAGGGGTTGGGAACCGGGGAGCTGTTTTTT
once TRBJ1-2 . TRBV12-3/TRBV12-4 CASSSLARSYGYTF TGTGCCAGCAGTTCCCTCGCCAGGTCTTATGGCTACACCTTC
few TRBJ2-3 TRBD1 TRBV29-1 CSVVRDRGRDTQYF TGCAGCGTTGTGAGGGACAGGGGGCGAGATACGCAGTATTTT
. TRBJ2-1 . TRBV5-1 CASTSGRGTYNEQFF TGCGCCAGCACTTCGGGGAGAGGCACCTACAATGAGCAGTTCTTC